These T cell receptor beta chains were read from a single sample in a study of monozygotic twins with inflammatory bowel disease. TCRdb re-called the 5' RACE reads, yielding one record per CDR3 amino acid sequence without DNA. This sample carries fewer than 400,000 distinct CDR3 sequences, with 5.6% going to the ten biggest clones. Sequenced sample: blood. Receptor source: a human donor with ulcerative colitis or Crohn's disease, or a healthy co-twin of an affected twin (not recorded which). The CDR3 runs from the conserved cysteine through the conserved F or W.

CASSSGLAGQRETQYF,TRBJ2-5,TRBV5-1
CAWSVGRGGRDTQYF,TRBJ2-3,TRBV30
CAISGAASYEQYF,TRBJ2-7,TRBV10-3
CASSFLLSGQGDSPLHF,TRBJ1-6,TRBV5-6
CAWSLPQMTGHEKLFF,TRBJ1-4,TRBV30
CASRLVLGISNQPQHF,TRBJ1-5,TRBV12-2
CASRGVSGLLETQYF,TRBJ2-5,TRBV7-9
CASSPDVQGSEKLFF,TRBJ1-4,TRBV5-1
CASSHKPDDNEQFF,TRBJ2-1,TRBV18
CASSLAGPETQYF,TRBJ2-5,TRBV5-5
CASSRKQGSDEKLFF,TRBJ1-4,TRBV5-1
CASSWGRAQETQYF,TRBJ2-5,TRBV5-1
CASSSSSSEAFF,TRBJ1-1,TRBV6-5
CASSQQGSTGRGANVLTF,TRBJ2-6,TRBV7-3
CASSLEFQGGETQYF,TRBJ2-5,TRBV7-2
CASSFGGNQETQYF,TRBJ2-5,TRBV5-5
CAISESRLAGVRETQYF,TRBJ2-5,TRBV10-3
CASSPETSGNNEQFF,TRBJ2-1,TRBV12-3/TRBV12-4
CASSQGLWRSGANVLTF,TRBJ2-6,TRBV7-8
CAGHQTANTEAFF,TRBJ1-1,TRBV6-1
CASSWGLNTEAFF,TRBJ1-1,TRBV11-2
CATSDHGLVGETQYF,TRBJ2-5,TRBV24-1
CSASGGLGANVLTF,TRBJ2-6,TRBV20-1
CASSVGGTAFYEQYF,TRBJ2-7,TRBV9
CSVEQGSMETQYF,TRBJ2-5,TRBV29-1
CASSPVSTGDNEQFF,TRBJ2-1,TRBV7-2
CASSQGTGREKLFF,TRBJ1-4,TRBV4-3
CASRTARQKETQYF,TRBJ2-5,TRBV5-1
CASSLWDRPYEQYF,TRBJ2-7,TRBV5-1